The following is a T cell receptor beta chain sequence with its context. This sample is part of a study of blood T cell repertoires in COVID-19. Study context: The study drew acute and convalescent COVID-19 samples from the United States, Italy and Spain. From T cells, B-cell-depleted T cells, or PBMCs came the material, which was cDNA or gDNA.

The germline V gene encodes CDR1 SEHNR and CDR2 FQNEAQ (reference sequence). The CDR3 has 14 amino acids. V lost 4 bases and J 5 bases, leaving 9 bases between the germline ends. Original processing methods: Reference gene primer amplification in the assay estimated nucleated cell counts. TCRdb's copy holds only in-frame clones and misses some; the assay was immunoSEQ multiplex PCR. V, J and clone size are those of that table, while D and trimming were read from the DNA. The table includes some 270,000 clones, around 84% detected once. The source is a woman aged 35 to 49 who had recovered from COVID-19. The rearrangement joins TRBV7-9 to TRBJ1-6; D is unclear. What was sequenced was peripheral blood. The CDR3 DNA follows: TGTGCCAGCAGCTCCCAAGCGAATAATTCACCCCTCCACTTT. Residues: CASSSQANNSPLHF.